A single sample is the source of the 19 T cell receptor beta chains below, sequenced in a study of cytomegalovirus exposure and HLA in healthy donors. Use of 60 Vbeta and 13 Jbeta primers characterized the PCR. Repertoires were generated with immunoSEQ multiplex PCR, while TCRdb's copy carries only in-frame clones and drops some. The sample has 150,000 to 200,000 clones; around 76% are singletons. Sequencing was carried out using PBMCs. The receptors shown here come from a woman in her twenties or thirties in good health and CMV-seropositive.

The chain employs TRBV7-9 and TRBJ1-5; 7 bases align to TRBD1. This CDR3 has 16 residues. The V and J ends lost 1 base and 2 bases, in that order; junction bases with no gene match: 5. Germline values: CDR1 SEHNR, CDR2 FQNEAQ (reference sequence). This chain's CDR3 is CASSLVDRDRNQPQHF. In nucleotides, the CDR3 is TGTGCCAGCAGCTTAGTCGACAGGGACCGCAATCAGCCCCAGCATTTT.

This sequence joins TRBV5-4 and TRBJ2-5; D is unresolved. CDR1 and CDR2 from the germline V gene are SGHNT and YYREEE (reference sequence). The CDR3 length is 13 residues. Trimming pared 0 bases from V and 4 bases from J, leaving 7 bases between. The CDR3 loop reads CASSLVPGETQYF. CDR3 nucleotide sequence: TGTGCCAGCAGCTTGGTTCCGGGAGAGACCCAGTACTTC.

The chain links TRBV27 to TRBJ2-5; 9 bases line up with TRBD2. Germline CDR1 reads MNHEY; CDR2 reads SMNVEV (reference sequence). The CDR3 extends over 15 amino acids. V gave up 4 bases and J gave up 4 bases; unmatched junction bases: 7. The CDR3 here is CASSSPQAGGETQYF. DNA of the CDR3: TGTGCCAGCAGTTCCCCCCAAGCGGGGGGAGAGACCCAGTACTTC.

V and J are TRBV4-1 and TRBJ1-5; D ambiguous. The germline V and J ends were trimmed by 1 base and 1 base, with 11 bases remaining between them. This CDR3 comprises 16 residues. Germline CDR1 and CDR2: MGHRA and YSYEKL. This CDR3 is CASSQVGVPSNQPQHF. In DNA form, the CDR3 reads TGCGCCAGCAGCCAAGTCGGGGTTCCGAGCAATCAGCCCCAGCATTTT.

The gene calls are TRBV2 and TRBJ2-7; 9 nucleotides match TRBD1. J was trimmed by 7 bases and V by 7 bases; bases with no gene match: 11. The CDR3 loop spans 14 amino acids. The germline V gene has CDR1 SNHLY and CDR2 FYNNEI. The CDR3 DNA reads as TGTGCCAGCAATCCCGGGACAGGGCTGAGGGAGCAGTACTTC. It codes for CASNPGTGLREQYF.

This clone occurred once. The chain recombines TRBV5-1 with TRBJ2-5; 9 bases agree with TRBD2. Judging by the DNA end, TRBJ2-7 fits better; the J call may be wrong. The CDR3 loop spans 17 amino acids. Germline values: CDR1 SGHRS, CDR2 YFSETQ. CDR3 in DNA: TGCGCCAGCAGCGGGGGTGGACTAGCGCCCATCGACTACGAGCAGTACTTC. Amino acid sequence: CASSGGGLAPIDYEQYF.

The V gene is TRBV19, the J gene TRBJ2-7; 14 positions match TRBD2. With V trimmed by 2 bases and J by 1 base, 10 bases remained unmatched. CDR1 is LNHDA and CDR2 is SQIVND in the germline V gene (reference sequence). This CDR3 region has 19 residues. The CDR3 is CASSIFLGLAGGPSYEQYF. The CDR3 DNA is TGTGCCAGTAGTATATTCCTAGGACTAGCGGGAGGCCCATCCTACGAGCAGTACTTC. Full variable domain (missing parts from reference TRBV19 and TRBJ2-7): DGGITQSPKYLFRKEGQNVTLSCEQNLNHDAMYWYRQDPGQGLRLIYYSQIVNDFQKGDIAEGYSVSREKKESFPLTVTSAQKNPTAFYLCASSIFLGLAGGPSYEQYFGPGTRLTVT.

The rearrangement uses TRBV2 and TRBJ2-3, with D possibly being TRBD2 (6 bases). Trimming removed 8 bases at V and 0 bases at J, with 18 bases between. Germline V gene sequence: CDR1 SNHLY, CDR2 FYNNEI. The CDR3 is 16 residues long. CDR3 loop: CASVRPGTSSTDTQYF. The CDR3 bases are TGTGCCAGCGTCCGCCCGGGGACTTCTAGCACAGATACGCAGTATTTT.

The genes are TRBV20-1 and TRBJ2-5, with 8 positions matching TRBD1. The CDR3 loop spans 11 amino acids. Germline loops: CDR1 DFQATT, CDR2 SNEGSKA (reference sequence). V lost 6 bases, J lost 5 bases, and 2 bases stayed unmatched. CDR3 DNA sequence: TGCAGTGCCCGGGACAGGGAGACCCAGTACTTC. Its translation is CSARDRETQYF.

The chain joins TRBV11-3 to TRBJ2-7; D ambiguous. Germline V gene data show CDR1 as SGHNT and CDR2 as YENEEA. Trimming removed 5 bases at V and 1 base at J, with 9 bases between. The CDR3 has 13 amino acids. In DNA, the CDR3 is TGTGCCAGCAGCAGAGATCCATCCTACGAGCAGTACTTC. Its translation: CASSRDPSYEQYF.

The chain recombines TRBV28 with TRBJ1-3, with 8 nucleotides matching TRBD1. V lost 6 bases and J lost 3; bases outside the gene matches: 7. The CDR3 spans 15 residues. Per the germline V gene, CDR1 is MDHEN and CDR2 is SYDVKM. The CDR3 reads CASRASRGRGNTIYF. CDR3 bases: TGTGCCAGCAGGGCCTCCAGGGGGCGTGGAAACACCATATATTTT.

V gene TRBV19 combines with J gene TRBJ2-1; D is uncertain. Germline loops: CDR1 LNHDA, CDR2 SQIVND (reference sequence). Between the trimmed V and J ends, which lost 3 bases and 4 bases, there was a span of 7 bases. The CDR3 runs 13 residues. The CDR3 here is CASSIGQYNEQFF. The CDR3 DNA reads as TGTGCCAGTAGTATTGGCCAGTACAATGAGCAGTTCTTC.

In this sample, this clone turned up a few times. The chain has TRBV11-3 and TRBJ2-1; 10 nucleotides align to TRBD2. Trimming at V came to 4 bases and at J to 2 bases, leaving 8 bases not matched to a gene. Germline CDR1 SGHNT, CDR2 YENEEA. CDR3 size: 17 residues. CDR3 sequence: CASSSQPTSGTYNEQFF. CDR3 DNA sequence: TGTGCCAGCAGCTCACAACCCACTAGCGGGACCTACAATGAGCAGTTCTTC.

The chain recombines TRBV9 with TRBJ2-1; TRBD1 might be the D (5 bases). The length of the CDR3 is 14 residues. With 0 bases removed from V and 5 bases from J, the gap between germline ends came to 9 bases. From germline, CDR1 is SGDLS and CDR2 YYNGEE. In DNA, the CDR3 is TGTGCCAGCAGCGTAGTTCCAGGGAACAATGAGCAGTTCTTC. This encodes CASSVVPGNNEQFF.

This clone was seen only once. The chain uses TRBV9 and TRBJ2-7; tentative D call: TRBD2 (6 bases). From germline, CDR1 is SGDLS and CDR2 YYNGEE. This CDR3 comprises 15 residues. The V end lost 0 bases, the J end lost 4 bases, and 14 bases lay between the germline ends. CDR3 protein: CASSVAGTGVYEQYF. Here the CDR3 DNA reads TGTGCCAGCAGCGTAGCGGGGACGGGGGTATACGAGCAGTACTTC.

The CDR3: CASSQDWAANEKLFF. The CDR3 DNA is TGCGCCAGCAGCCAAGATTGGGCAGCTAATGAAAAACTGTTTTTT. The chain employs TRBV4-3 and TRBJ1-4, with D unresolved. CDR1 is LGHNA, CDR2 YSLEER, per germline. V lost 0 bases and J lost 3, with 8 bases in between. The CDR3 runs 15 residues.

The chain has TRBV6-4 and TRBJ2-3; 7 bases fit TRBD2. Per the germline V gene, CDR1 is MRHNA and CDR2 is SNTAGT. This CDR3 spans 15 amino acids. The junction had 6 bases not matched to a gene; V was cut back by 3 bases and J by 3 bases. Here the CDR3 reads CASSEGSGDTDTQYF. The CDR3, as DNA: TGTGCCAGCAGTGAAGGGAGCGGGGATACAGATACGCAGTATTTT.

Here the CDR3 reads CASSLAYSWDSTYGYTF. In nucleotides, the CDR3 is TGTGCCAGCAGCTTGGCGTATTCTTGGGACAGCACCTATGGCTACACCTTC. The V call is TRBV5-6, the J call TRBJ1-2, with 7 bases lining up with TRBD1. The V and J ends lost 0 bases and 4 bases, in that order; junction bases with no gene match: 12. The CDR3 spans 17 residues. Germline CDR1 SGHDT, CDR2 YYEEEE.

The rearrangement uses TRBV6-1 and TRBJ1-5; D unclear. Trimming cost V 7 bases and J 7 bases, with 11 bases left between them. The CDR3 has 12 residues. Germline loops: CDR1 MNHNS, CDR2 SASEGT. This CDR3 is CASKTGSQPQHF. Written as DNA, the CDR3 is TGTGCCAGCAAAACCGGGAGCCAGCCCCAGCATTTT.